The clone carrying this T cell receptor beta chain has only one observation. Its antigen is unidentified. These data are taken from a study of T cell responses to AZD1222 COVID-19 vaccine. Regarding the study as a whole: An increase in Spike-specific TCR breadth and depth was observed after two AZD1222 doses. Among the donors, most were white British and more were female, and clonal diversity was possibly underestimated. Reports say nearly half of spike-specific TCRs go after unmutated variant regions.

Profiled with immunoSEQ multiplex PCR; TCRdb holds only in-frame clones, not every one. This sample has over 150,000 clones, with about 83% found just once. The germline gives CDR1 SNHLY, CDR2 FYNNEI. The CDR3 loop spans 13 amino acids. V gave up 6 bases and J gave up 4 bases, with 13 bases separating them. V usage is TRBV2 and J usage is TRBJ2-7; no definite D call. Sequenced material: peripheral blood, taken 28 days after the second AZD1222 dose. The sequence derives from an adult who received the AZD1222 COVID-19 vaccine. The CDR3 DNA sequence: TGTGCCAGCAGGGACCAACCTTCGTACGAGCAGTACTTC. Protein sequence: CASRDQPSYEQYF.